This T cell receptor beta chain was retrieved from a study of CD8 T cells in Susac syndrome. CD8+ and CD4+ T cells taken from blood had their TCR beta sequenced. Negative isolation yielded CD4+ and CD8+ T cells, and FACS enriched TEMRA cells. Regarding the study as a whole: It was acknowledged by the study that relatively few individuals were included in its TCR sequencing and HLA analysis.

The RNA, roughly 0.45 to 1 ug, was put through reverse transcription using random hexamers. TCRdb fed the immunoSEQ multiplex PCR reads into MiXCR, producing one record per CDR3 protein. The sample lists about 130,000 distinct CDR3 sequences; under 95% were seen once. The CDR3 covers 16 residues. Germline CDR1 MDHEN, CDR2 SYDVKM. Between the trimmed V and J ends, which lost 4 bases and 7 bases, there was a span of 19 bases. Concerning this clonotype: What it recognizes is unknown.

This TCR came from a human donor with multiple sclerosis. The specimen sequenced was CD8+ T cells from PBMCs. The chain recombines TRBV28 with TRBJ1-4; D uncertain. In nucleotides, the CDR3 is TGTGCCAGCAGTTCCGGCGAGGTTGGGAGGGCTGAAAAACTGTTTTTT. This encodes CASSSGEVGRAEKLFF. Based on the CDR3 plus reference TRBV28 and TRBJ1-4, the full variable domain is DVKVTQSSRYLVKRTGEKVFLECVQDMDHENMFWYRQDPGLGLRLIYFSYDVKMKEKGDIPEGYSVSREKKERFSLILESASTNQTSMYLCASSSGEVGRAEKLFFGSGTQLSVL.